This T cell receptor beta chain came from a study of graft-versus-host responses after intestinal transplantation (dated by TCRdb to the early 2020s). Broadly, across the study: Recipients received multivisceral, liver-intestinal, or isolated intestinal transplants. Every recipient was given anti-thymocyte globulin induction, followed by roughly 3 years of maintenance tacrolimus and steroids. Bulk TCR-beta CDR3 sequencing was used to track graft-versus-host and host-versus-graft alloreactive T cell clones in the graft, circulation and bone marrow after intestinal transplantation. To identify alloreactive clones, pre-transplant mixed lymphocyte reaction products were sequenced and then compared with unstimulated pre-transplant donor and recipient T cells. The cohort enrolled some 23 intestinal transplant recipients, one of whom was a retransplant, and 3 patients without pretransplant specimens were excluded. Donor T cell macrochimerism was defined as a peak of at least 4% donor T cells among recipient peripheral blood mononuclear cells. Rather than going through the commercial service, samples from three later patients were sequenced in-house on an Illumina MiSeq and processed with MiXCR.

Study-wide conclusions, independent of this receptor: Early after transplant, peak levels of circulating GvH clones were found to be associated with declines in HvG clones. High GvH to HvG T cell clonal ratios were observed in the allografts of patients with donor T cell macrochimerism. Conclusions were limited by the relatively low number and heterogeneity of intestinal transplant patients. GvH clones turned up in recipient bone marrow, with some appearing earlier in ileal mucosa or blood, a pattern consistent with an intestinal mucosal origin.

Library creation used the immunoSEQ multiplex PCR assay. For most patients, genomic DNA was isolated with the Qiagen DNeasy Blood and Tissue Kit and sent frozen to Adaptive Biotechnologies for TCR sequencing. For most patients, genomic DNA was subjected to high-throughput TCR-beta CDR3 sequencing by Adaptive Biotechnologies. As for the authors' bioinformatics: Adaptive's ImmunoSEQ software was the source of the TCR sequencing data for 15 to 20 patients, while a few other patients were processed with MiXCR and VDJtools. To correct CD4 versus CD8 sorting errors, any sequence found in both subsets at a frequency ratio below 5:1 was removed. CDR3 nucleotide sequences shared by donor and recipient were removed because the origin of these sequences could not be assigned. To be classed as alloreactive, a clone needed at least 2-fold expansion over unstimulated cells and a minimum CFSE-low frequency of 0.002% (template counts) or 0.001% (read counts). A clone was considered mappable if detected in the sequenced pre-transplant spleen, lymph node, or MLR CFSE-low populations of the donor or recipient. The cumulative frequency of alloreactive clones was calculated as a percentage of all sequences, weighted by copy number. This immuneACCESS table, as held by TCRdb, lists in-frame sequences with V and J called but not all clones. Of the missing ones, under half trace to an unresolved V gene in checked studies; the others have no known cause. That table supplies the V and J calls and clone size; D and trimming were determined from the DNA. This sample comprises about 15,000 clones, roughly two fifths of them detected only once. The ten top clones hold over 12% of the sample.

In regard to this clone: The record has no base qualities; no much larger clone is one base away.

This specimen's time point label, per the study, means: cells obtained before transplantation from donor or recipient. In mixed lymphocyte reactions, around 200,000 CFSE-labeled pre-transplant responders were plated with around 200,000 irradiated violet-dye-labeled stimulators and cultured for around 6 days. After the mixed lymphocyte reaction, proliferating CD3+CD4+CFSE-low and CD3+CD8+CFSE-low responder cells were FACS-sorted on a BD Influx sorter. Reading from cysteine to phenylalanine, the CDR3 counts 12 amino acids. CDR3 DNA only is kept here, 36 bases in frame from base 1. V loses 4 bases of germline sequence and J loses 3 bases, and the interval between the two ends is 7 bases. The germline V gene provides CDR1 ENHRY and CDR2 SYGVKD.

The chain was built from TRBV10-3 and TRBJ2-7, and TRBD1 may be the D gene, going by 5 matching bases. The TCR sequence derives from a human patient who received an intestinal transplant. The sample was alloreactive CD8+ T cells from a mixed lymphocyte reaction culture, taken before intestinal transplant. The cell subset or site label of this sample denotes: CFSE-low proliferating T cells sorted from roughly 6-day pre-transplant mixed lymphocyte reaction (GvH or HvG direction). The CDR3 reads as follows: CAISVDSYEQYF. The nucleotides read TGTGCCATCAGTGTTGACAGCTACGAGCAGTACTTC.